This T cell receptor beta chain is from a study of blood T cell repertoires in COVID-19. At the level of the study: T cells, B-cell-depleted T cells, or PBMCs supplied cDNA or gDNA.

In the authors' workflow: Reference gene primer amplification in the assay estimated nucleated cell counts. Profiling relied on immunoSEQ multiplex PCR, and the TCRdb table lists in-frame clones only, not all of them. The V and J calls and the clone size are those of that table, but D and trimming were determined from the DNA. The repertoire holds tens of thousands of clones, 75% to 95% seen once, with 3.9% in the top ten. Germline values: CDR1 MNHNS, CDR2 SASEGT. V shed 3 bases and J shed 0 bases, with 9 bases lying between them. There are 16 residues in the CDR3. Sequences were obtained from peripheral blood. This rearrangement joins TRBV6-1 to TRBJ1-6; D call uncertain. The clonotype was recovered from a woman in her forties or fifties in a cohort sampled during active COVID-19. The CDR3 loop is CASSDHVSSYNSPLHF. The CDR3 DNA is TGTGCCAGCAGTGATCACGTGAGCTCCTATAATTCACCCCTCCACTTT.